These T cell receptor beta chains were read from a single sample in a study of shared clonotypes between healthy human individuals. The repertoire was sequenced with immunoSEQ multiplex PCR; TCRdb's copy has only in-frame clones and lacks some. The repertoire holds about 2.1 million clones, 93% seen once, with 1.5% to 2% in the top ten. The sample consisted of naive CD8+ T cells from PBMCs. Receptors were obtained from a man aged 18 to 30 in good health. Some clones in this sample may be carry-over from other donors' samples. Each CDR3 is given with its conserved first and last residue. Fields, in order: V gene, D gene, clone size, J gene, CDR3 DNA, CDR3 protein. A D gene is named only where the DNA matches it firmly. Only some rows state a clone size, as once, few, many or a class for expanded clones.

>TRBV9|TRBD2|.|TRBJ2-3
TGTGCCAGCAGCTTGGGACTAGCGCCTAGCACAGATACGCAGTATTTT
CASSLGLAPSTDTQYF
>TRBV19|.|.|TRBJ2-7
TGTGCCAGTAGTTCAATACCCCAAAACAGGATTTACGAGCAGTACTTC
CASSSIPQNRIYEQYF
>TRBV10-1|.|.|TRBJ1-2
TGCGCCAGCAGTGAGGACGGGGTCTACTATGGCTACACCTTC
CASSEDGVYYGYTF
>TRBV11-2|TRBD2|.|TRBJ2-7
TGTGCCAGCAGCATGCCGACTAGCGGGAGATACGAGCAGTACTTC
CASSMPTSGRYEQYF
>TRBV28|TRBD2|.|TRBJ2-3
TGTGCCAGCAGTCGACTAGCGGGAGGAACAGATACGCAGTATTTT
CASSRLAGGTDTQYF
>TRBV25-1|.|.|TRBJ1-1
TGTGCCAGCAGTGAACTGAGGGAAACCTACACTGAAGCTTTCTTT
CASSELRETYTEAFF
>TRBV18|TRBD1|.|TRBJ2-7
TGTGCCAGCTCCTCCCGAGAGGGACAGTACTACGAGCAGTACTTC
CASSSREGQYYEQYF
>TRBV29-1|.|.|TRBJ2-1
TGCAGCGTTGGATCACACAATGAGCAGTTCTTC
CSVGSHNEQFF
>TRBV7-9|.|.|TRBJ2-1
TGTGCCAGCAGCTTAGTCGTAGGTCATGAGCAGTTCTTC
CASSLVVGHEQFF
>TRBV5-8|.|.|TRBJ2-7
TGTGCCAGCAGCTTCGGGGCGTGGGACGTCGGAAATTACTTC
CASSFGAWDVGNYF
>TRBV7-6|.|once|TRBJ1-4
TGTGCCAGCAGCCTCCGCGAGGGTAATGAAAAACTGTTTTTT
CASSLREGNEKLFF
>TRBV4-1|TRBD1|.|TRBJ2-7
TGCGCCAGCAGCCAAGATCTAGGACAGGTGGGCTACGAGCAGTACTTC
CASSQDLGQVGYEQYF
>TRBV5-1|.|.|TRBJ2-7
TGCGCCAGCAGCTTCGGCATGGGGGGCCCCCTTCGATACGAGCAGTACTTC
CASSFGMGGPLRYEQYF
>TRBV6-1|.|.|TRBJ2-5
TGTGCCAGCAGTGATACCCCATACCAAGAGACCCAGTACTTC
CASSDTPYQETQYF
>TRBV6-6|.|once|TRBJ1-5
TGTGCCTCCAGTTCAGGAGATAGCAATCAGCCCCAGCATTTT
CASSSGDSNQPQHF
>TRBV15|TRBD2|.|TRBJ2-1
TGTGCCACCAGCAGAGATGTGTCTAGCGGGAGCTATGAGCAGTTCTTC
CATSRDVSSGSYEQFF
>TRBV5-6|TRBD1|.|TRBJ1-2
TGTGCCAGCAGCTTTCAGGGGGCGCGCGGCTACACCTTC
CASSFQGARGYTF
>TRBV4-1|.|.|TRBJ2-7
TGCGCCAGCAGCCAAGATGGAGGGTTGGTTTGGAGCTCCTACGAGCAGTACTTC
CASSQDGGLVWSSYEQYF
>TRBV27|.|.|TRBJ1-5
TGTGCCAGTCATAGAAGACCACAGGGCAATCAGCCCCAGCATTTT
CASHRRPQGNQPQHF
>TRBV29-1|.|.|TRBJ2-2
TGCAGCGTTGAGAGACGAGGTGGGGCCAACACCGGGGAGCTGTTTTTT
CSVERRGGANTGELFF
>TRBV7-3|.|once|TRBJ2-1
TGTGCCAGCAGCTTTAGTCCTATTAATGAGCAGTTCTTC
CASSFSPINEQFF
>TRBV27|TRBD1|.|TRBJ2-2
TGTGCCAGCAGTGAGCGACAGGGGATCGGGGAGCTGTTTTTT
CASSERQGIGELFF
>TRBV15|.|.|TRBJ2-1
TGTGCCACCAGCAGAGATCAAAGTACATTTAGTGAGCAGTTCTTC
CATSRDQSTFSEQFF
>TRBV6-6|.|.|TRBJ2-1
TGTGCCAGCAGTTACCTCATGAAGGTGGGGGAGCAGTTCTTC
CASSYLMKVGEQFF
>TRBV19|TRBD2|once|TRBJ2-7
TGTGCCAGTAGTCTTACCCCCCTAGCGGGGGGGGCTAGGGAGCAGTACTTC
CASSLTPLAGGAREQYF
>TRBV30|TRBD2|.|TRBJ2-1
TGTGCCTGGAGTGTAAGGTGGACTAGCGGAGTGAATGAGCAGTTCTTC
CAWSVRWTSGVNEQFF
>TRBV28|.|.|TRBJ2-3
TGTGCCAGCGCCCTCCCGGGGGTTGGGGTCGGAGATACGCAGTATTTT
CASALPGVGVGDTQYF
>TRBV5-4|.|.|TRBJ1-1
TGTGCCAGCAGCTTGGGGTCCGAAGGAGCTTTCTTT
CASSLGSEGAFF
>TRBV9|TRBD1|.|TRBJ1-3
TGTGCCAGCAGCGATGGCCCGGGACAGAGTGGAAACACCATATATTTT
CASSDGPGQSGNTIYF
>TRBV15|.|.|TRBJ2-4
TGTGCCACCTCTAGCCGTTCTGTGTTGAACATTCAGTACTTC
CATSSRSVLNIQYF
>TRBV5-4|.|.|TRBJ2-3
TGTGCCAGCAGTGGATATAGCACAGATACGCAGTATTTT
CASSGYSTDTQYF
>TRBV13|TRBD2|.|TRBJ2-5
TGTGCCAGCAGCGGGACTAGCGGACAAGAGACCCAGTACTTC
CASSGTSGQETQYF
>TRBV7-6|TRBD1|.|TRBJ1-1
TGTGCCAGCAGCTTAGGCACGGGACAGGGGGCGAACACTGAAGCTTTCTTT
CASSLGTGQGANTEAFF
>TRBV29-1|.|once|TRBJ2-1
TGCAGCGTTGTGGGGCTAACGGTAAATGAGCAGTTCTTC
CSVVGLTVNEQFF
>TRBV4-2|.|.|TRBJ2-7
TGTGCCAGCAGCGACCGGGTTACCTACGAGCAGTACTTC
CASSDRVTYEQYF
>TRBV4-1|.|.|TRBJ1-2
TGCGCCAGCAGCCAAGGCAGGGGCTATGGCTACACCTTC
CASSQGRGYGYTF
>TRBV15|.|.|TRBJ2-3
TGTGCCACCAGCAGAGATCAAGTTTCGGGGAGGCATACGCAGTATTTT
CATSRDQVSGRHTQYF
>TRBV6-1|.|.|TRBJ2-7
TGTGCCAGCAGTGTACTTAGAGGGCACTCCTACGAGCAGTACTTC
CASSVLRGHSYEQYF
>TRBV6-4|.|.|TRBJ1-2
TGTGCCAGCAGTATGTACCCGGGGGCCAAGGATGGCTACACCTTC
CASSMYPGAKDGYTF
>TRBV28|.|.|TRBJ1-5
TGTGCCAGCAGTCCGGACGGTTTGAGGAATCAGCCCCAGCATTTT
CASSPDGLRNQPQHF
>TRBV27|.|once|TRBJ2-1
TGTGCCAGCAGTCTCAGTGTGGGGGACTCCTACAATGAGCAGTTCTTC
CASSLSVGDSYNEQFF
>TRBV5-1|.|.|TRBJ1-1
TGCGCCAGCAGCTTGGCCGGGTGGGTTGGCACTGAAGCTTTCTTT
CASSLAGWVGTEAFF
>TRBV4-3|.|.|TRBJ2-1
TGCGCCAGCAGCCGTGGAGCGGATAATGAGCAGTTCTTC
CASSRGADNEQFF
>TRBV19|.|few|TRBJ1-5
TGTGCCAGTAGTATAATTCGGGACGGGGGCAATCAGCCCCAGCATTTT
CASSIIRDGGNQPQHF
>TRBV2|.|few|TRBJ1-5
TGTGCCAGCAGTGTTCAAGGGACCGATAGCAATCAGCCCCAGCATTTT
CASSVQGTDSNQPQHF
>TRBV28|TRBD2|.|TRBJ2-5
TGTGCCAGCAGTGGCCCCGGGATGGGAGGGAACCAAGAGACCCAGTACTTC
CASSGPGMGGNQETQYF
>TRBV29-1|.|.|TRBJ1-2
TGCAGCGTTGGCAGGGGTAACTATGGCTACACCTTC
CSVGRGNYGYTF
>TRBV2|.|.|TRBJ2-1
TGTGCCAGCAGTGAAGGATGGTCGAGCAATGAGCAGTTCTTC
CASSEGWSSNEQFF
>TRBV6-5|TRBD1|.|TRBJ2-2
TGTGCCAGCAGTTACGAGACAGGGGGCTACACCGGGGAGCTGTTTTTT
CASSYETGGYTGELFF
>TRBV5-6|.|.|TRBJ2-7
TGTGCCAGCAGCTTCTTTGGTACTGGCTCCTACGAGCAGTACTTC
CASSFFGTGSYEQYF
>TRBV5-1|TRBD1|.|TRBJ2-7
TGCGCCAGCAGCTTCTCTAGGGACAGGGTCCACTACGAGCAGTACTTC
CASSFSRDRVHYEQYF
>TRBV5-1|TRBD2|.|TRBJ2-1
TGCGCCAGCAGCCCGGTAGGCCTAGCGGGGTACAATGAGCAGTTCTTC
CASSPVGLAGYNEQFF
>TRBV4-3|.|few|TRBJ1-1
TGCGCCAGCAGCCAAGATTCGGTGAACACTGAAGCTTTCTTT
CASSQDSVNTEAFF
>TRBV27|TRBD1|.|TRBJ1-5
TGTGCCAGCAGTGGGCACAGGGGTCATAGCAATCAGCCCCAGCATTTT
CASSGHRGHSNQPQHF
>TRBV7-9|.|.|TRBJ1-2
TGTGCCAGCAGTTCAGGACTCGTAGGCTACACCTTC
CASSSGLVGYTF